This T cell receptor (beta chain) was obtained from a study of radiotherapy plus CTLA-4 blockade in lung cancer. The overall study: Disease control reached over 30%, with objective responses in about 19%.

Regarding the study as a whole: In blood, early T cell clone dynamics reportedly predicted response best, together with interferon-beta.

Profiled with immunoSEQ multiplex PCR; TCRdb holds only in-frame clones, not every one. Among 40,000 to 45,000 clones listed, 75% were seen once. Alongside CTLA-4 blockade with ipilimumab, patients with chemo-refractory metastatic non-small-cell lung cancer received focal radiation. Concerning this clone itself: Its matching antigen is unknown.

The sequence was obtained from a human donor with non-small cell lung cancer who had stable disease on radiotherapy plus ipilimumab. The sequenced sample was peripheral blood, obtained from a patient treated with radiotherapy plus ipilimumab.

CDR3 protein: CASSEIGGSLIKQFF. In DNA, the CDR3 is TGTGCCAGCAGTGAAATAGGCGGGAGCCTAATTAAGCAGTTCTTC. The rearrangement uses TRBV6-1 and TRBJ2-1, with 7 bases lining up with TRBD2. CDR1 is MNHNS and CDR2 is SASEGT in the germline V gene. The J segment lost 11 bases and the V segment lost 2 bases, leaving 12 bases of the junction unmatched. This CDR3 is built from 15 residues.